This T cell receptor beta chain was retrieved from a study of metastatic and nonmetastatic thyroid tumors. About the research overall: Across blood and tumor or nodule tissue, repertoires from malignant and benign thyroid patients were compared with one another.

Note on this clone: Its specificity is not known.

CDR1 and CDR2 (germline): MDHEN, SYDVKM. The CDR3 is 19 amino acids. No patient had received any treatment before thyroid surgery. Notes on the study in general: Significantly higher TCR beta diversity was reportedly seen in malignant thyroid tumors than benign nodules, in blood and tumor.

Per the original data handling: What underpinned the distant-metastasis classifier for papillary thyroid cancer was the set of CDR3 differences across clinicopathological groups. TCRdb reassembled clones from the PCR reads with MiXCR. These V and J calls originate from TCRdb's pipeline instead of the authors' own analysis. The sample has approximately 28,000 clones, around 20% seen once. Sequencing input: blood. This sequence joins TRBV28 and TRBJ2-3; D is undetermined. The DNA matches TRBJ1-5 better at its end, which makes the J call doubtful. This sequence was found in a female donor with papillary thyroid cancer or a benign thyroid nodule (not recorded which). Some clones in this sample may be carry-over from other donors' samples. CDR3 nucleotides: TGTGCCAGCAGTCCTTGGAGGACTAGCGGGAGGGCTAGCACAGATACGCAGCATTTT. This codes for CASSPWRTSGRASTDTQHF.